This TCR beta chain was retrieved from a study of post-analysis software for immune sequencing data. Points from the study as a whole: Relative to controls, patients had 5 or 6 TRBV segments at higher frequency, with TRBV5-6, TRBV5-1 and TRBV20-1 among these.

Notes on this clonotype: Its antigen remains unidentified.

The CDR3 contains 13 residues. Trimming shortened V by 0 bases and J by 5 bases, and 5 bases separated the two germline ends. The germline CDR1 and CDR2 sequences are MNHEY and SMNVEV (reference sequence). Presence of unique molecular identifiers characterized the TCR beta cDNA libraries. MiXCR was run by TCRdb on the PCR reads, yielding one entry per CDR3 protein. Here the sample spans roughly 800,000 distinct CDR3 sequences, just under 30% being singletons. This receptor was identified in a girl under 18 with multiple sclerosis. The genes are TRBV27 and TRBJ2-1; D gene uncertain. Sample: blood. CDR3 in DNA: TGTGCCAGCAGTTTATCGAGCAACAATGAGCAGTTCTTC. Amino acids: CASSLSSNNEQFF.